This T cell receptor beta chain was captured by sequencing in a study of T cell changes during pregnancy in multiple sclerosis. CDR1 is SGHVS, CDR2 FQNEAQ, per germline. The germline V and J ends were trimmed by 2 bases and 6 bases, with 19 bases remaining between them. The length of the CDR3 is 16 residues. Method: immunoSEQ multiplex PCR; TCRdb's copy keeps in-frame clones and lacks some. This sample has about 40,000 clones, with roughly nine tenths found just once. The sequenced sample was CD4+ T cells from peripheral blood mononuclear cells, obtained in the first trimester of pregnancy. The chain employs TRBV7-8 and TRBJ1-2; D is possibly TRBD1 (6 bases). The clonotype was recovered from a female donor with multiple sclerosis, enrolled in a pregnancy study. This CDR3 reads CASSLTPSDRKNGYTF. Written as DNA, the CDR3 is TGTGCCAGCAGCTTAACGCCCTCTGACAGGAAAAATGGCTACACCTTC.